This T cell receptor beta chain was sequenced for a study of CD8 T cells in Susac syndrome. RNA totalling about 0.45 to 1 ug underwent reverse transcription with random hexamers. TCRdb used MiXCR to reprocess the immunoSEQ multiplex PCR reads, holding one entry per CDR3 protein. There are about 76,000 distinct CDR3 sequences in the sample; under 95% occur only once, and 0.45% lies in the top ten. CDR1 MNHEY and CDR2 SMNVEV come from the germline V gene (reference sequence). Trimming at V came to 4 bases and at J to 4 bases, leaving 6 bases not matched to a gene. The length of the CDR3 is 15 residues. CD8+ and CD4+ T cells were negatively isolated; TEMRA cells were FACS-enriched.

The rearrangement links TRBV27 to TRBJ2-7; 11 bases are a match to TRBD1. This TCR came from a human donor with Susac syndrome. Sequencing used CD8+ T cells from PBMCs. CDR3: CASSSRTGGGYEQYF. The CDR3 DNA is TGTGCCAGCAGTTCGAGGACAGGGGGCGGATACGAGCAGTACTTC.